At least ten counts were recorded for the clone carrying this TCR beta chain. The antigen is undetermined. This sample is drawn from a study of response to subunit inactivated influenza vaccine. Study observations and caveats: The authors proposed limited new T cell recruitment per seasonal influenza vaccination.

The germline CDR1 and CDR2 sequences are SGHTA and FQGNSA. There are 13 residues in the CDR3. With 6 bases removed from V and 7 bases from J, the gap between germline ends came to 13 bases. Each CDR3 protein gets one entry after TCRdb re-called the RT-PCR reads with MiXCR. Among hundreds of thousands of distinct CDR3 sequences listed, approximately 15% were seen once. V gene TRBV7-2 combines with J gene TRBJ2-1; no clear D gene. Sequenced here: PBMCs from blood, sampled around 14 days before vaccination. The TCR comes from a man aged 45-65 years who received an inactivated influenza vaccine. The CDR3 sequence: CASSFSVENEQFF. CDR3 sequence (DNA): TGTGCCAGCAGTTTTTCGGTTGAGAATGAGCAGTTCTTC.